One and the same sample provided the 22 T cell receptor beta chains below, sequenced in a study of blood T cell repertoires in COVID-19. Only in-frame clones appear in the TCRdb table, and some are missing; sequencing was by immunoSEQ multiplex PCR. The top ten clones hold 13% of a sample with around 260,000 clones, approximately 85% of them seen once. Sequencing was performed on peripheral blood. The receptor source for this set is a human donor in a cohort sampled during active COVID-19.

The chain uses TRBV2 and TRBJ2-2; D is unresolved. This CDR3 has 11 residues. Trimming stripped 6 bases from V and 8 bases from J, with 7 bases between. The germline CDR1 and CDR2 sequences are SNHLY and FYNNEI. In DNA form, the CDR3 reads TGTGCCAGCAGGATTACAGGGGAGCTGTTTTTT. Translation gives CASRITGELFF.

The rearrangement joins TRBV28 to TRBJ1-5, with D possibly matching TRBD1 (5 bases). The CDR3 runs 13 residues. The V and J ends lost 6 bases and 3 bases respectively, with 9 bases between them. The V gene's germline CDR1 is MDHEN and CDR2 SYDVKM. As DNA, the CDR3 is TGTGCCAGCAGATCCGGACACAATCAGCCCCAGCATTTT. Translating it yields CASRSGHNQPQHF.

The CDR3 bases are TGTGCCAGTAGTAGAGAGGTGGGCGTCGGCCCCCATGAGCAGTTCTTC. Its translation is CASSREVGVGPHEQFF. The J gene is TRBJ2-1, the V gene TRBV19; D remains ambiguous. CDR3 size: 16 residues. V lost 4 bases and J lost 8, with 21 bases in between. The V gene's germline CDR1 is LNHDA and CDR2 SQIVND (reference sequence).

The chain has TRBV19 and TRBJ1-3, with D possibly matching TRBD1 (5 bases). Germline CDR1 and CDR2: LNHDA and SQIVND (reference sequence). The CDR3 loop spans 14 amino acids. Trimming stripped 8 bases from V and 0 bases from J, with 11 bases between. The CDR3: CASSEGPSGNTIYF. The CDR3 DNA reads TGTGCCAGTTCGGAGGGGCCCTCTGGAAACACCATATATTTT.

In its sample, this clone was seen once. V and J are TRBV6-5 and TRBJ2-7, with 11 nucleotides matching TRBD1. The V and J ends lost 8 bases and 4 bases, in that order; junction bases with no gene match: 7. Germline lookup yields CDR1 MNHEY and CDR2 SVGAGI. The CDR3 sequence is 14 residues long. The CDR3 loop is CASGQGAILYEQYF. CDR3 DNA: TGTGCCAGCGGACAGGGGGCGATATTGTACGAGCAGTACTTC.

This clone was observed a single time. V gene TRBV18 combines with J gene TRBJ1-5, with a possible D match to TRBD1 (5 bases). The CDR3 runs 15 residues. V was cut by 5 bases and J by 4 bases, with 15 bases left in between. Germline V CDR1 and CDR2: KGHSH, LQKENI. The CDR3 DNA reads as TGTGCCAGCTCATTATCAGGGCCAGATAATCAGCCCCAGCATTTT. This encodes CASSLSGPDNQPQHF.

The V gene is TRBV4-3, the J gene TRBJ2-1; a weak D match, TRBD2 (6 bases). Germline CDR1 LGHNA, CDR2 YSLEER. This CDR3 has 17 residues. The germline V and J ends were trimmed by 1 base and 0 bases, with 13 bases remaining between them. The CDR3 DNA follows: TGCGCCAGCAGCCAAGCCTATAGCGGTACCTCCTACAATGAGCAGTTCTTC. Protein: CASSQAYSGTSYNEQFF.

The chain links TRBV4-1 to TRBJ2-1; maybe TRBD2 (6 bases). Trimming took off 4 bases at V and 8 bases at J, with 21 bases between the two ends. Germline V gene lookup returns CDR1 MGHRA and CDR2 YSYEKL. The CDR3 spans 16 residues. The CDR3 DNA reads TGCGCCAGCAGCCTCGTCCGAGACTCAACGGGGGATGAGCAGTTCTTC. Encoded protein: CASSLVRDSTGDEQFF.

The V and J genes are TRBV18 and TRBJ1-5; tentatively, D is TRBD1 (6 bases). The CDR3 length is 14 residues. Trimming removed 4 bases at V and 1 base at J, with 8 bases between. Germline V gene sequence: CDR1 KGHSH, CDR2 LQKENI. The CDR3 coding sequence is TGTGCCAGCTCACGGACAGAGAGCAATCAGCCCCAGCATTTT. It specifies CASSRTESNQPQHF.

The J gene is TRBJ2-2, the V gene TRBV7-8; tentatively, D is TRBD2 (6 bases). The CDR3 contains 15 residues. Germline CDR1 SGHVS, CDR2 FQNEAQ. V dropped 8 bases and J dropped 1 base, with 14 bases sitting between them. DNA of the CDR3: TGTGCCAGCGGAGAACTAGCCCAGAACACCGGGGAGCTGTTTTTT. It is translated as CASGELAQNTGELFF.

The CDR3 reads CATSRDPGEKLFF. The DNA for the CDR3 is TGTGCCACCAGCAGAGATCCGGGGGAAAAACTGTTTTTT. The chain combines TRBV15 with TRBJ1-4; D call uncertain. In germline, CDR1 is LNHNV, CDR2 YYDKDF (reference sequence). V was cut by 0 bases and J by 8 bases, with 7 bases left in between. The CDR3 runs to 13 residues.

The chain couples TRBV10-1 to TRBJ1-1; D is unclear. Germline V lookup: CDR1 WNHNN, CDR2 SYGVQD (reference sequence). The CDR3 runs to 13 residues. Trimming took off 3 bases at V and 2 bases at J, with 7 bases between the two ends. The CDR3 spells CASSDRLNTEAFF. DNA of the CDR3: TGCGCCAGCAGTGATAGACTCAACACTGAAGCTTTCTTT.

The chain uses TRBV29-1 and TRBJ1-1; unclear D gene. This CDR3 is built from 13 residues. CDR1 SQVTM and CDR2 ANQGSEA come from the germline V gene. V was shortened by 2 bases and J by 0 bases, with 7 bases between the two germline ends. This CDR3 reads CSVEQQMNTEAFF. Here the CDR3 DNA reads TGCAGCGTTGAACAACAGATGAACACTGAAGCTTTCTTT.

The J gene is TRBJ1-2, the V gene TRBV7-9, with D perhaps matching TRBD1 (6 bases). CDR1 SEHNR and CDR2 FQNEAQ come from the germline V gene (reference sequence). The CDR3 extends over 14 amino acids. V gave up 4 bases and J gave up 2 bases, with 11 bases separating them. In DNA form, the CDR3 reads TGTGCCAGCAGCTCACAGGGTGGGAACTATGGCTACACCTTC. It specifies CASSSQGGNYGYTF.

The rearrangement uses TRBV4-2 and TRBJ2-1, with unresolved D. V was clipped by 1 base and J by 8 bases, with 6 bases between them. The CDR3 is made up of 12 amino acids. Germline-derived CDR1 and CDR2 are LGHNA and YNFKEQ. DNA of the CDR3: TGTGCCAGCAGCCAAGTACGAGATGAGCAGTTCTTC. Encoded protein: CASSQVRDEQFF.

The V and J genes are TRBV6-1 and TRBJ1-1, with D possibly matching TRBD1 (6 bases). CDR1 and CDR2 (germline): MNHNS, SASEGT. V shed 3 bases and J shed 0 bases, with 8 bases lying between them. CDR3 length equals 14 residues. CDR3 in DNA: TGTGCCAGCAGTGAGGACAGCTTGAACACTGAAGCTTTCTTT. Its translation is CASSEDSLNTEAFF.

The V and J genes are TRBV11-2 and TRBJ2-2, with 8 positions matching TRBD1. The CDR3 contains 17 residues. V lost 3 bases to trimming and J lost 4 bases; unmatched junction nucleotides: 10. From germline, CDR1 is SGHAT and CDR2 FQNNGV. In DNA form, the CDR3 reads TGTGCCAGCAGCTTTATATCAGGGGGCGCGGGCACCGGGGAGCTGTTTTTT. This encodes CASSFISGGAGTGELFF.

This chain links TRBV19 with TRBJ2-3, with 9 bases fitting TRBD2. Germline V gene sequence: CDR1 LNHDA, CDR2 SQIVND (reference sequence). The CDR3 has 15 residues. V lost 7 bases, J lost 4 bases, and 9 bases stayed unmatched. CDR3: CASTYSGRGADTQYF. DNA for the CDR3: TGTGCCAGTACCTATAGCGGGAGAGGCGCAGATACGCAGTATTTT.

Points on this clone: Its ends do not fully match the called genes, so a read error is possible. The CDR3 DNA reads as TGTGCCAGCAGCAATCAGAGCTCTCTGACTCCCTCTCCCAAACACATTCAGTACTTC. This translates into CASSNQSSLTPSPKHIQYF. The chain carries TRBV11-2 and TRBJ2-4; D call uncertain. The CDR3 contains 19 residues. CDR1 is SGHAT and CDR2 is FQNNGV in the germline V gene.

The V gene is TRBV7-9, the J gene TRBJ2-4; 8 bases match TRBD1. CDR1 and CDR2 (germline): SEHNR, FQNEAQ (reference sequence). Trimming cost V 5 bases and J 4 bases; bases outside gene matches: 7. This CDR3 region has 15 residues. The DNA of the CDR3 is TGTGCCAGCAGCCCAACGGGACAGGTGAAAAACATTCAGTACTTC. Its translation: CASSPTGQVKNIQYF.

The chain is built from TRBV5-1 and TRBJ2-1; 10 bases agree with TRBD1. Germline V gives CDR1 SGHRS, CDR2 YFSETQ. CDR3 size: 15 residues. With V trimmed by 4 bases and J by 7 bases, 8 bases remained unmatched. The CDR3 sequence: CASSRQGALGNEQFF. In DNA, the CDR3 is TGCGCCAGCAGCCGACAGGGGGCGCTAGGTAATGAGCAGTTCTTC. Drawing the rest from reference TRBV5-1 and TRBJ2-1, the complete variable domain is KAGVTQTPRYLIKTRGQQVTLSCSPISGHRSVSWYQQTPGQGLQFLFEYFSETQRNKGNFPGRFSGRQFSNSRSEMNVSTLELGDSALYLCASSRQGALGNEQFFGPGTRLTVL.

Written as DNA, the CDR3 is TGTGCCAGCAGCGTAGAAGGGGGAGCTAACTATGGCTACACCTTC. It yields the protein CASSVEGGANYGYTF. The rearrangement uses TRBV9 and TRBJ1-2, with a weak D call TRBD1 (6 bases). The V gene's germline CDR1 is SGDLS and CDR2 YYNGEE. The CDR3 consists of 15 residues. The V end lost 0 bases, the J end lost 0 bases, and 9 bases lay between the germline ends.